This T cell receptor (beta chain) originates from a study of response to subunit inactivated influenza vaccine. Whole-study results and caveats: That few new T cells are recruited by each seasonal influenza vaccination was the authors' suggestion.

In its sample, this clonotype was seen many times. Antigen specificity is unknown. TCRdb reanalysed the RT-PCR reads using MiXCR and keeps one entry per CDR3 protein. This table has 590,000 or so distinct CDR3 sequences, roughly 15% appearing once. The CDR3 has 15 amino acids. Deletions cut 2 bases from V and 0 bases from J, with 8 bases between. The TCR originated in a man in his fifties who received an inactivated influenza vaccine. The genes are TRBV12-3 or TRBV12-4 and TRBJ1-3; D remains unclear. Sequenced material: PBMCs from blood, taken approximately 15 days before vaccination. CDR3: CASSLMGTSGNTIYF. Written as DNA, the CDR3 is TGTGCCAGCAGTTTAATGGGTACCTCTGGAAACACCATATATTTT.